The 2 T cell receptor beta chains given below trace back to one sample, sequenced in a study of cytomegalovirus exposure and HLA in healthy donors. Libraries were prepared by immunoSEQ multiplex PCR; TCRdb keeps only in-frame clonotypes and omits some of them. Of 150,000 to 200,000 clones listed, about 86% were seen once; the top ten hold approximately 3%. The sample was PBMCs. Every receptor here comes from a woman between 18 and 29 years old in good health and CMV-seropositive.

This chain links TRBV5-1 with TRBJ2-3, with 8 nucleotides matching TRBD2. Germline lookup yields CDR1 SGHRS and CDR2 YFSETQ. This CDR3 is built from 16 residues. V dropped 4 bases and J dropped 0; count of bases not matched to a gene: 7. The CDR3 DNA follows: TGCGCCAGCAGCCTTGCGGCTAGCGGGAGCACAGATACGCAGTATTTT. Encoded protein: CASSLAASGSTDTQYF. Complete variable domain (other parts from reference TRBV5-1 and TRBJ2-3): KAGVTQTPRYLIKTRGQQVTLSCSPISGHRSVSWYQQTPGQGLQFLFEYFSETQRNKGNFPGRFSGRQFSNSRSEMNVSTLELGDSALYLCASSLAASGSTDTQYFGPGTRLTVL.

The V gene is TRBV27, the J gene TRBJ2-7; 7 positions agree with TRBD1. Germline lookup yields CDR1 MNHEY and CDR2 SMNVEV (reference sequence). CDR3 length: 13 residues. V was clipped by 1 base and J by 4 bases; unmatched bases: 1. The CDR3 DNA is TGTGCCAGCAGTTTATACAGGGGTTACGAGCAGTACTTC. It yields the protein CASSLYRGYEQYF.